The clone carrying this T cell receptor beta chain was counted many times. Its antigen remains unidentified. This entry belongs to a study of metastatic and nonmetastatic thyroid tumors. MiXCR was used by TCRdb to re-call the PCR reads. In the table there are under 60,000 clones, approximately 20% of which are singletons. Each patient came to thyroid surgery without any prior treatment (of any kind). Study-level points and caveats: In both blood and tumor samples, TCR beta diversity was reported significantly higher for malignant than benign nodules.

Germline CDR1 is WSHSY and CDR2 is SAAADI. Between the trimmed V and J ends, which lost 6 bases and 8 bases, there was a span of 13 bases. CDR3 length: 12 amino acids. The source material was blood. The gene calls are TRBV10-2 and TRBJ1-1, with D possibly matching TRBD1 (6 bases). The receptor was derived from a male donor with papillary thyroid cancer or a benign thyroid nodule (not recorded which). Some clones in this sample may be carry-over from other donors' samples. In DNA, the CDR3 is TGCGCCAGCAGCCGAGGGGGGACAGAAGCTTTCTTT. It yields the protein CASSRGGTEAFF.